This TCR beta chain emerged from a study of blood T cell repertoires in COVID-19. Study at large: PBMCs, B-cell-depleted T cells, or T cells were the source of the cDNA or gDNA that made up the material.

The V end lost 0 bases, the J end lost 9 bases, and 13 bases lay between the germline ends. This CDR3 region has 14 residues. CDR1 is SGHRS and CDR2 is YFSETQ in the germline V gene. The authors' processing: Amplification of reference gene primers provided the estimated nucleated cell counts. Using immunoSEQ multiplex PCR, the repertoire was profiled, and TCRdb retains in-frame clones only, with some absent. V and J calls plus clone size are reproduced from that table; the DNA served to infer D and trimming. The repertoire includes a few hundred thousand clones, roughly nine tenths of them detected once, and approximately 0.99% sits in the top ten. Participants spanned ages about 18 to 95 years and resided in about 25 US areas. Cohorts were based on clinical histories the participants reported.

The sequenced material came from PBMCs or T cells enriched from blood (not recorded which). The TCR comes from a woman under 40 who had recovered from COVID-19. The V gene is TRBV5-1, the J gene TRBJ2-1; the D gene is possibly TRBD2 (5 bases). The CDR3: CASSLGAPGGEQFF. CDR3 DNA sequence: TGCGCCAGCAGCTTGGGGGCCCCCGGAGGTGAGCAGTTCTTC.